Reported below is one T cell receptor beta chain. The sample is drawn from a study of cytotoxic CD8 clonotypes in ibrutinib-treated CLL. The J segment lost 3 bases and the V segment lost 4 bases, leaving 5 bases of the junction unmatched. Per the germline V gene, CDR1 is LGHNA and CDR2 is YNFKEQ. The CDR3 extends over 15 amino acids. This table comes from immunoSEQ multiplex PCR, and its TCRdb copy is limited to in-frame clones, with some not included. The sample has under 300,000 clones, less than 75% seen once. This specimen was PBMCs, taken after 24 months of ibrutinib treatment. The chain combines TRBV4-2 with TRBJ2-7; TRBD2 matches at 11 bases. This clonotype was obtained from a human donor with chronic lymphocytic leukemia. The CDR3 region is CASSLRLAGNYEQYF. For the CDR3, the DNA is TGTGCCAGCAGCCTCCGACTAGCGGGGAACTACGAGCAGTACTTC.